What follows describes a single TCR beta chain. What it binds is not known. Amplification targeted TCR beta CDR3 regions from RNA transcripts. First-round RT-PCR targeting the TCR CDR3 was performed with the HTBI primer set. Each CDR3 protein is one row after TCRdb ran MiXCR on the multiplex PCR reads. The sample has hundreds of thousands of distinct CDR3 sequences; 46% are singletons. The sample belongs to a study of T cells in Graves' hyperthyroidism and ophthalmopathy. The study, taken as a whole, reports: Expanded thyroid clonotypes (above 0.001) were mostly also found in blood.

The diagnoses drew upon clinical symptoms, serum thyroxine and TRAb, thyroid ultrasound and orbital computed tomography. The sequenced material came from peripheral blood or thyroid tissue (not recorded which). The clonotype was recovered from a woman aged 18-35 years with Graves' hyperthyroidism.

The CDR3 loop reads CASSAGTFTEAFF. The CDR3 coding sequence is TGTGCCAGTAGCGCCGGGACCTTTACTGAAGCTTTCTTT. This chain uses TRBV19 with TRBJ1-1, with TRBD1 as a possible D gene (5 bases). Trimming left V 6 bases short and J 5 bases short, with 13 bases between. From germline, CDR1 is LNHDA and CDR2 SQIVND (reference sequence). This CDR3 region has 13 residues.